This entry is about one TCR beta chain. Its target is unknown. This CDR3 region has 14 residues. CDR1 is DFQATT and CDR2 is SNEGSKA in the germline V gene (reference sequence). V was clipped by 3 bases and J by 2 bases, with 12 bases between them. The data were obtained in a study of early T cells in non-severe SARS-CoV-2 infection. The overall study: From unsorted whole blood, bulk RNA was sequenced, and the chains remained unpaired. Study-wide results and limits: Matches to VDJdb favored anti-spike CD8 responses and missed private and CD4 specificities.

The protocol attached unique molecular identifiers to individual cDNA molecules. TCRdb redid the calling of the 5' RACE reads with MiXCR, one entry per CDR3 protein. This sample has roughly 68,000 distinct CDR3 sequences, with over 4.5% found just once. The sequence came from an adult who was a healthcare worker with PCR-confirmed SARS-CoV-2 infection or an uninfected control (not recorded which). V usage is TRBV20-1 and J usage is TRBJ2-3, with D unclear. Source material: whole blood. CDR3 nucleotide sequence: TGCAGTGCTAGCCCTCGGGTAAACACAGATACGCAGTATTTT. It codes for CSASPRVNTDTQYF.